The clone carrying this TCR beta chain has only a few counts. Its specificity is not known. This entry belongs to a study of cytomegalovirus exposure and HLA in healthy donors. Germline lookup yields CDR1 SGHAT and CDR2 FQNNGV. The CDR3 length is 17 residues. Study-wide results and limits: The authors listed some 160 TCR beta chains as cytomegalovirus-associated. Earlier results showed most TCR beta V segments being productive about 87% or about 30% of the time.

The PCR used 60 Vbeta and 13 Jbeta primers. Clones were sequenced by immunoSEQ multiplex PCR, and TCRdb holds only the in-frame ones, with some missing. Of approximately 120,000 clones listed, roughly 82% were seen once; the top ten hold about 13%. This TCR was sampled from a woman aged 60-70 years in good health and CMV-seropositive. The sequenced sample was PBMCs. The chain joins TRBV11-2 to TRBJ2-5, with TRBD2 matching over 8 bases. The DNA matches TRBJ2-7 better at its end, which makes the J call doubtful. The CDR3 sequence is CASSSSGTRGLSNEQYF. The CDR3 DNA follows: TGTGCCAGCAGTTCTTCCGGGACTAGGGGCCTCTCGAACGAGCAGTACTTC.